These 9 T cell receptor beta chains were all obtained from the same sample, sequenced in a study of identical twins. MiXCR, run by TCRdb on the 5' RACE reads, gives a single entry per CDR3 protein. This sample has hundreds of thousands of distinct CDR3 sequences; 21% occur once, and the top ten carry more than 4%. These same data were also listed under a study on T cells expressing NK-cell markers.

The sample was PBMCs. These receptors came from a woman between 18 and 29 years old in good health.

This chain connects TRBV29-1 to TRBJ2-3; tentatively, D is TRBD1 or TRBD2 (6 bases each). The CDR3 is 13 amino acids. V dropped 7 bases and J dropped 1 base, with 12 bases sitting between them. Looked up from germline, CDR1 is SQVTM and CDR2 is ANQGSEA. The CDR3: CSARGVGTDTQYF. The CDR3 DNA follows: TGCAGCGCGAGGGGGGTAGGCACAGATACGCAGTATTTT.

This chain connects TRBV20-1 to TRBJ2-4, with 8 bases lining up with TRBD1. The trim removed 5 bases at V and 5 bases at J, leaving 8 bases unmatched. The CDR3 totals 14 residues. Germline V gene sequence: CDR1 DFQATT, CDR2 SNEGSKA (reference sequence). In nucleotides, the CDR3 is TGCAGTGCTTACGTGACAGGGGTGGAAAACATTCAGTACTTC. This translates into CSAYVTGVENIQYF.

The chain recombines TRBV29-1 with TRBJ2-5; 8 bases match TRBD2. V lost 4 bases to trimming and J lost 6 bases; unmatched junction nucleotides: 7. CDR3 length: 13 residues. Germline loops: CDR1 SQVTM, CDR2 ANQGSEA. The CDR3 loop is CSVGASGGKTQYF. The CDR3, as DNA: TGCAGCGTTGGGGCGAGCGGGGGTAAGACCCAGTACTTC. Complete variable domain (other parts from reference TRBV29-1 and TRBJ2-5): SAVISQKPSRDICQRGTSLTIQCQVDSQVTMMFWYRQQPGQSLTLIATANQGSEATYESGFVIDKFPISRPNLTFSTLTVSNMSPEDSSIYLCSVGASGGKTQYFGPGTRLLVL.

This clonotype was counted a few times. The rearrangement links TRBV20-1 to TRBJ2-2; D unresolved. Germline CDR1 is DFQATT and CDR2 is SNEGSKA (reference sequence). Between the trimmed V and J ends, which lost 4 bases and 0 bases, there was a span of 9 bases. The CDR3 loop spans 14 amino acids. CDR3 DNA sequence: TGCAGTGCTACCCCCCCCGCGAACACCGGGGAGCTGTTTTTT. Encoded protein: CSATPPANTGELFF.

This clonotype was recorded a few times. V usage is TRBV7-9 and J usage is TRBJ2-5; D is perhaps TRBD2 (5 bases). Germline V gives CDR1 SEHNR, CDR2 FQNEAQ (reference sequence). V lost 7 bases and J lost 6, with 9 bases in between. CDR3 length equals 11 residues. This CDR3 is CASTEAQTQYF. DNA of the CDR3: TGTGCCAGCACGGAGGCTCAGACCCAGTACTTC.

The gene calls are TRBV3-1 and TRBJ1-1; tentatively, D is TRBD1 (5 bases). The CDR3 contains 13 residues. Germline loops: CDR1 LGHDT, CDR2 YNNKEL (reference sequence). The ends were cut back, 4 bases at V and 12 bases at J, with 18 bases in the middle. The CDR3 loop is CASSPSRDAETFF. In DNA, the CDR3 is TGTGCCAGCAGCCCCTCCCGGGACGCTGAGACTTTCTTT.

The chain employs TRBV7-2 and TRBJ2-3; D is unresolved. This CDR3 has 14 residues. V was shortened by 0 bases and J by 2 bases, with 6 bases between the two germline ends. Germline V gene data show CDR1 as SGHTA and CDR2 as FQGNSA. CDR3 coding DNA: TGTGCCAGCAGCTTAGCACGGCTCACAGATACGCAGTATTTT. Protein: CASSLARLTDTQYF.

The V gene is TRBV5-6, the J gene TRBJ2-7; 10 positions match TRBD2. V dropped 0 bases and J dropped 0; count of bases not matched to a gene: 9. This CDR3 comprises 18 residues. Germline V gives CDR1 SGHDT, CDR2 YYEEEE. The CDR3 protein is CASSLVASGSPVSYEQYF. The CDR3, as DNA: TGTGCCAGCAGCTTGGTGGCTAGCGGGAGCCCCGTCTCCTACGAGCAGTACTTC.

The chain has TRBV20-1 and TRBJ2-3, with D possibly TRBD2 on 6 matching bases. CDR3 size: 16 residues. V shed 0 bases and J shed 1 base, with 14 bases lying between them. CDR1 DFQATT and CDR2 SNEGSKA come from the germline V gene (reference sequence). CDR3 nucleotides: TGCAGTGCTAGAGACCTCCGGAGGGCCGGCACAGATACGCAGTATTTT. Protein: CSARDLRRAGTDTQYF.